The 24 T cell receptor beta chains below come from one sample, sequenced in a study of T cell repertoires in cytomegalovirus infection. TCRdb reprocessed the reads via MiXCR and lists one record per CDR3 protein. The sample shows fewer than 550,000 distinct CDR3 sequences, about 33% of them seen only once. The sequencing sample was made of PBMCs. Source of these receptors: a human donor in good health (CMV status not recorded). Some clones in this sample may be carry-over from other donors' samples.

The rearrangement joins TRBV12-3 or TRBV12-4 to TRBJ1-2; D gene unclear. This CDR3 has 11 amino acids. The ends were cut back, 7 bases at V and 3 bases at J, with 6 bases in the middle. In DNA, the CDR3 is TGTGCCAGCAAGGGCGACTATGGCTACACCTTC. Its translation is CASKGDYGYTF.

J is TRBJ2-7 and V is TRBV6-1, with D unresolved. Germline loops: CDR1 MNHNS, CDR2 SASEGT. The V end lost 2 bases, the J end lost 0 bases, and 8 bases lay between the germline ends. The CDR3 is 14 amino acids. CDR3 nucleotides: TGTGCCAGCAGTGAAACACAGTTCTCCTACGAGCAGTACTTC. Encoded protein: CASSETQFSYEQYF.

In its sample, this clonotype was seen a few times. The rearrangement links TRBV12-5 to TRBJ2-7; 7 nucleotides line up with TRBD1. This CDR3 has 12 residues. With 5 bases clipped from V and 5 bases from J, the junction kept 3 bases outside the gene matches. CDR1 is LGHNT and CDR2 is FRNRAP in the germline V gene. The CDR3 nucleotides read TGTGCTAGTGGTCGAGACAGGGACGAGCAGTACTTC. It yields the protein CASGRDRDEQYF.

This clonotype was recorded at least ten times. V usage is TRBV7-6 and J usage is TRBJ2-7; TRBD2 matches at 11 bases. The V gene's germline CDR1 is SGHVS and CDR2 FNYEAQ. The CDR3 spans 14 residues. With 8 bases clipped from V and 5 bases from J, the junction kept 8 bases outside the gene matches. The CDR3 sequence is CASVGLAGGNEQYF. The CDR3 DNA follows: TGTGCCAGCGTCGGGCTAGCGGGGGGTAACGAGCAGTACTTC.

This sequence joins TRBV12-3 or TRBV12-4 and TRBJ2-2, with D possibly TRBD2 on 6 matching bases. Trimming cost V 3 bases and J 6 bases, with 14 bases left between them. CDR3 length: 15 residues. CDR3 loop: CASSLGLLKSGELFF. The CDR3, as DNA: TGTGCCAGCAGTTTGGGACTGCTTAAATCCGGGGAGCTGTTTTTT.

This clonotype came up a few times. The J gene is TRBJ1-1, the V gene TRBV25-1; no definite D call. Germline CDR1 MGHDK, CDR2 SYGVNS. The CDR3 sequence is 13 residues long. Trimming stripped 6 bases from V and 2 bases from J, with 10 bases between. The CDR3 DNA reads as TGTGCCAGCAGGGTAAAGACAAACACTGAAGCTTTCTTT. Translation gives CASRVKTNTEAFF.

This clonotype showed up many times. The chain couples TRBV7-9 to TRBJ1-2; 11 nucleotides line up with TRBD1. Germline CDR1 and CDR2: SEHNR and FQNEAQ (reference sequence). With V trimmed by 5 bases and J by 2 bases, 4 bases remained unmatched. This CDR3 is built from 15 residues. The CDR3 sequence is CASSPGTGGNYGYTF. In nucleotides, the CDR3 is TGTGCCAGCAGCCCCGGGACAGGGGGGAACTATGGCTACACCTTC. Combining the CDR3 with reference TRBV7-9 and TRBJ1-2 gives the whole variable domain DTGVSQNPRHKITKRGQNVTFRCDPISEHNRLYWYRQTLGQGPEFLTYFQNEAQLEKSRLLSDRFSAERPKGSFSTLEIQRTEQGDSAMYLCASSPGTGGNYGYTFGSGTRLTVV.

The rearrangement links TRBV19 to TRBJ2-1; D possibly corresponds to TRBD1 (6 bases). V shed 5 bases and J shed 15 bases, with 20 bases lying between them. Germline V gene lookup returns CDR1 LNHDA and CDR2 SQIVND (reference sequence). The CDR3 spans 13 residues. The CDR3 DNA reads as TGTGCCAGTAGTGCGGACAGCTACAATGAGACGTTCTTC. The encoded protein is CASSADSYNETFF.

The CDR3 loop reads CASRRGGPGANVLTF. CDR3 DNA: TGTGCCAGCCGTCGGGGGGGCCCTGGGGCCAACGTCCTGACTTTC. V is TRBV12-3 or TRBV12-4 and J is TRBJ2-6; 8 bases match TRBD2. CDR3 length: 15 residues. Germline trimming cut 8 bases from V and 2 bases from J; bases unmatched to any gene: 5.

At least ten counts were recorded for this clonotype. This chain uses TRBV6-1 with TRBJ1-2; 7 bases match TRBD1. Unmatched junction bases numbered 5, after V lost 11 bases and J lost 2 bases. The CDR3 consists of 12 residues. Per germline, CDR1 MNHNS and CDR2 SASEGT. The CDR3 DNA is TGTGCCGGTTTACAGGGGAACTATGGCTACACCTTC. Encoded protein: CAGLQGNYGYTF.

The J gene is TRBJ1-4, the V gene TRBV20-1; no clear D gene. The CDR3 runs to 13 residues. From germline, CDR1 is DFQATT and CDR2 SNEGSKA (reference sequence). The germline V and J ends were trimmed by 7 bases and 3 bases, with 12 bases remaining between them. The CDR3: CSVARVSNEKLFF. CDR3 nucleotide sequence: TGCAGTGTTGCCCGGGTATCTAATGAAAAACTGTTTTTT.

The genes are TRBV4-1 and TRBJ1-2, with 9 bases matching TRBD1. CDR1 is MGHRA, CDR2 YSYEKL, per germline. The CDR3 contains 17 residues. Losses at the gene ends were 0 bases for V and 5 bases for J; bases not matched to a gene: 10. CDR3 region: CASSQDEGDREIYGYTF. The CDR3 DNA reads TGCGCCAGCAGCCAAGATGAAGGGGACAGGGAGATATATGGCTACACCTTC.

The chain couples TRBV7-9 to TRBJ1-1, with no clear D. The germline gives CDR1 SEHNR, CDR2 FQNEAQ (reference sequence). Between the trimmed V and J ends, which lost 4 bases and 0 bases, there was a span of 15 bases. The length of the CDR3 is 16 residues. CDR3 region: CASSSGGRTLNTEAFF. In DNA form, the CDR3 reads TGTGCCAGCAGCTCAGGTGGGAGAACCTTGAACACTGAAGCTTTCTTT.

The chain couples TRBV5-1 to TRBJ2-3; tentatively, D is TRBD1 (5 bases). Trimming cost V 1 base and J 7 bases, with 13 bases left between them. There are 14 residues in the CDR3. Per the germline V gene, CDR1 is SGHRS and CDR2 is YFSETQ. This chain's CDR3 is CASSLTKGWNTQYF. CDR3 DNA: TGCGCCAGCAGCTTGACGAAGGGGTGGAATACGCAGTATTTT.

V and J are TRBV7-2 and TRBJ2-6; the D gene is possibly TRBD2 (5 bases). The germline gives CDR1 SGHTA, CDR2 FQGNSA. This CDR3 has 16 amino acids. Trimming shortened V by 10 bases and J by 4 bases, and 20 bases separated the two germline ends. In DNA, the CDR3 is TGTGCCATGAGCGTATTACCGGGGTCCGGGGCCAACGTCCTGACTTTC. It is translated as CAMSVLPGSGANVLTF.

Of note for this clonotype: Compared with germline, one end of the junction differs, possibly owing to a read error. The chain couples TRBV5-3 to TRBJ2-7, with 8 bases that match TRBD2. TRBV5-3 is an ORF for which the function is uncertain. The CDR3 spans 15 residues. CDR3 region: CASSFRGSGAYEQYF. The CDR3 DNA reads TGTGCCAGCAGCTTCCGGGGTAGCGGGGCCTACGAGCAGTACTTC.

The rearrangement links TRBV6-1 to TRBJ2-6; tentative D call: TRBD1 (6 bases). The V end was cut by 6 bases, the J end by 0 bases, with 21 bases between. CDR3 length: 19 residues. CDR1 and CDR2 from the germline V gene are MNHNS and SASEGT. The CDR3 reads CASSFKSGQSFSGANVLTF. Here the CDR3 DNA reads TGTGCCAGCAGCTTTAAGAGCGGACAGTCCTTCTCTGGGGCCAACGTCCTGACTTTC.

This rearrangement joins TRBV10-2 to TRBJ1-5; 11 bases align to TRBD1. The CDR3 runs 15 residues. V gave up 8 bases and J gave up 7 bases; unmatched junction bases: 10. The germline V gene has CDR1 WSHSY and CDR2 SAAADI. As DNA, the CDR3 is TGCGCCAGCCGAGCCGGGACAGGGGGTAGCCAGCCCCAGCATTTT. The encoded protein is CASRAGTGGSQPQHF.

About this clonotype: The junction shows a germline mismatch at one end, possibly a read error. The rearrangement links TRBV4-1 to TRBJ2-1; perhaps TRBD1 as D (6 bases). Germline V CDR1 and CDR2: MGHRA, YSYEKL. The CDR3 spans 16 residues. In nucleotides, the CDR3 is TGCGCTAGCAGCCAAGTAATTCTGAAGGACAGCAATGAGCAGTTCTTC. It translates to CASSQVILKDSNEQFF.

The chain is built from TRBV11-2 and TRBJ2-1; TRBD2 might be the D (6 bases). Deletions cut 4 bases from V and 10 bases from J, with 14 bases between. CDR1 is SGHAT and CDR2 is FQNNGV in the germline V gene. The CDR3 has 13 residues. The CDR3 region is CASSYSFGGEQFF. The CDR3 nucleotides read TGTGCCAGCAGCTACAGCTTCGGAGGGGAGCAGTTCTTC.

The chain employs TRBV6-6 and TRBJ2-5; either TRBD1 or TRBD2 may fit D (6 bases each). V gave up 5 bases and J gave up 4 bases, with 17 bases separating them. CDR1 and CDR2 (germline): MNHNY, SVGAGI (reference sequence). The CDR3 totals 15 residues. The CDR3 loop is CASSPWGVGGETQYF. DNA of the CDR3: TGTGCCAGCAGTCCCTGGGGGGTAGGGGGAGAGACCCAGTACTTC.

V gene TRBV6-5 combines with J gene TRBJ1-3; tentative D call: TRBD1 (5 bases). CDR3 size: 14 residues. Germline assignment: CDR1 MNHEY and CDR2 SVGAGI. V lost 5 bases and J 7 bases, leaving 15 bases between the germline ends. The CDR3 DNA reads as TGTGCCAGCAGTGCACAGGATTGGGGGAACACCATATATTTT. Translating it yields CASSAQDWGNTIYF.

This clonotype was seen at least ten times. The V and J genes are TRBV6-5 and TRBJ1-1, with unresolved D. V was shortened by 2 bases and J by 4 bases, with 8 bases between the two germline ends. Germline loops: CDR1 MNHEY, CDR2 SVGAGI. The CDR3 extends over 13 amino acids. The CDR3 here is CASSYRVGTEAFF. CDR3 nucleotides: TGTGCCAGCAGTTACAGGGTGGGCACTGAAGCTTTCTTT.

The V gene is TRBV20-1, the J gene TRBJ2-1, with no clear D. The germline gives CDR1 DFQATT, CDR2 SNEGSKA (reference sequence). The CDR3 has 11 residues. V was shortened by 4 bases and J by 8 bases, with 9 bases between the two germline ends. The CDR3 nucleotides read TGCAGTGCTACCCTATGGGATGAGCAGTTCTTC. This codes for CSATLWDEQFF.